A selection of T cell receptor beta chains follows, all from one sample in a study of blood T cell repertoires in COVID-19. Clones were read by immunoSEQ multiplex PCR, and TCRdb kept only the in-frame ones, dropping some. The sample records tens of thousands of clones, 70% to 90% being singletons. Sequenced sample: peripheral blood. All receptors derive from a woman of 80 years or more with acute or convalescent COVID-19. The CDR3 runs from the conserved cysteine through the conserved F or W. The order of the fields is V gene, D gene, clone size, CDR3 length, J gene, CDR3 DNA, CDR3 protein. The D gene is left open where the match is weak. For some rows the clone size is stated as once, few or many, or as a class when expanded; others skip it.

>TRBV11-2|.|.|15|TRBJ2-7
TGTGCCAGCAGCTCGTTAACGTTGAGCTCCTACGAGCAGTACTTC
CASSSLTLSSYEQYF
>TRBV30|.|.|15|TRBJ1-2
TGTGCCTGGACGGGAGCCCTTGTCCATAACTATGGCTACACCTTC
CAWTGALVHNYGYTF
>TRBV11-3|TRBD1|few|16|TRBJ1-1
TGTGCCAGCAGCTTATCGCAGGGGGCTCTAGGCACTGAAGCTTTCTTT
CASSLSQGALGTEAFF
>TRBV28|.|.|13|TRBJ1-1
TGTGCCAGCAGTTTAATGGGCAGGGCTGAAGCTTTCTTT
CASSLMGRAEAFF
>TRBV28|TRBD1|.|14|TRBJ2-4
TGTGCCAGCAGTCCGACAGGGGGCAAAAACATTCAGTACTTC
CASSPTGGKNIQYF
>TRBV6-6|TRBD2|.|18|TRBJ2-1
TGTGCCAGCAGTCACCCGGACAGGGGACTAGCGGGGATCAATGAGCAGTTCTTC
CASSHPDRGLAGINEQFF
>TRBV28|.|.|15|TRBJ1-2
TGTGCCAGCAGTTTAACCGGGGGACCTAACTATGGCTACACCTTC
CASSLTGGPNYGYTF
>TRBV7-8|.|.|17|TRBJ1-5
TGTGCCAGCAGCTTAGACGCCGGGACAACGAGCAATCAGCCCCAGCATTTT
CASSLDAGTTSNQPQHF
>TRBV6-5|TRBD1|once|14|TRBJ1-5
TGTGCCAGCACACAGGGGGATAGCAATCAGCCCCAGCATTTT
CASTQGDSNQPQHF
>TRBV6-5|.|.|16|TRBJ1-5
TGTGCCAGCAGTTACTCGAGACAGCCTCCCAATCAGCCCCAGCATTTT
CASSYSRQPPNQPQHF
>TRBV2|.|.|13|TRBJ2-2
TGTGCCAGCAGTGAGGCTGTCCCCGGGGAGCTGTTTTTT
CASSEAVPGELFF